The 20 T cell receptor beta chains below were found in one sample sequenced in a study of control samples from healthy donors and cancer patients. Clones were read by immunoSEQ multiplex PCR, and TCRdb kept only the in-frame ones, dropping some. The top ten hold 3.6% of the sample, which has some 120,000 clones, roughly 95% seen once. Sequencing was performed on blood. The receptors shown here come from a man aged 25-40 years in good health.

The chain carries TRBV30 and TRBJ1-1, with D unclear. V gave up 0 bases and J gave up 6 bases, with 17 bases separating them. The germline CDR1 and CDR2 sequences are GTSNPN and SVGIG (reference sequence). The CDR3 is 15 amino acids. In nucleotides, the CDR3 is TGTGCCTGGAGTGTAAAGCTGCGGGATGTGGCTGAAGCTTTCTTT. Its translation: CAWSVKLRDVAEAFF.

The J gene is TRBJ1-6, the V gene TRBV5-6; D is undetermined. Deletions cut 0 bases from V and 5 bases from J, with 9 bases between. CDR1 is SGHDT, CDR2 YYEEEE, per germline. This CDR3 has 15 residues. DNA for the CDR3: TGTGCCAGCAGCTTGGTTCAGGTGGATAATTCACCCCTCCACTTT. Its protein product is CASSLVQVDNSPLHF.

The rearrangement joins TRBV27 to TRBJ2-7; D gene unclear. Germline V gives CDR1 MNHEY, CDR2 SMNVEV (reference sequence). This CDR3 comprises 15 residues. V lost 0 bases to trimming and J lost 3 bases, with 12 bases between them. CDR3 sequence: CASSLSLLGIYEQYF. CDR3 DNA sequence: TGTGCCAGCAGTTTATCCCTCCTGGGCATCTACGAGCAGTACTTC.

The J gene is TRBJ2-7, the V gene TRBV29-1, with D possibly matching TRBD1 (5 bases). The CDR3 is 15 amino acids. Germline assignment: CDR1 SQVTM and CDR2 ANQGSEA. Trimming shortened V by 0 bases and J by 2 bases, and 14 bases separated the two germline ends. Here the CDR3 DNA reads TGCAGCGTTGAAGATCGCTTCAGGGCTCCCTACGAGCAGTACTTC. It is translated as CSVEDRFRAPYEQYF.

The chain employs TRBV7-2 and TRBJ1-2, with D maybe TRBD1 (6 bases). CDR1 is SGHTA, CDR2 FQGNSA, per germline. Trimming left V 3 bases short and J 4 bases short, with 18 bases between. The CDR3 contains 16 residues. CDR3 region: CASSFGGGASIYGYTF. CDR3 in DNA: TGTGCCAGCAGCTTTGGCGGGGGGGCAAGTATCTATGGCTACACCTTC.

This clone was seen a single time. The rearrangement uses TRBV6-2 or TRBV6-3 and TRBJ1-1, with a tentative D call TRBD1 (6 bases). Germline CDR1 is MNHEY and CDR2 is SVGEGT. The CDR3 runs to 16 residues. The V and J ends lost 4 bases and 5 bases respectively, with 20 bases between them. In nucleotides, the CDR3 is TGTGCCAGCAGTTTCTCGGGGGCAGGGGCACGGACTGAAGCTTTCTTT. Translation gives CASSFSGAGARTEAFF.

The chain has TRBV7-9 and TRBJ1-5; the D is unclear. The CDR3 sequence is 14 residues long. Germline V gene sequence: CDR1 SEHNR, CDR2 FQNEAQ (reference sequence). The germline V and J ends were trimmed by 3 bases and 7 bases, with 13 bases remaining between them. As DNA, the CDR3 is TGTGCCAGCAGCTTCTTAGGCGATGGACAGCCCCAGCATTTT. The encoded protein is CASSFLGDGQPQHF. The full variable domain, in which reference TRBV7-9 and TRBJ1-5 provide the parts outside the CDR3, is DTGVSQNPRHKITKRGQNVTFRCDPISEHNRLYWYRQTLGQGPEFLTYFQNEAQLEKSRLLSDRFSAERPKGSFSTLEIQRTEQGDSAMYLCASSFLGDGQPQHFGDGTRLSIL.

This clone was detected only once. This chain links TRBV7-9 with TRBJ2-5, with D perhaps matching TRBD2 (6 bases). CDR1 SEHNR and CDR2 FQNEAQ come from the germline V gene (reference sequence). V was shortened by 1 base and J by 4 bases, with 13 bases between the two germline ends. This CDR3 spans 15 amino acids. For the CDR3, the DNA is TGTGCCAGCAGCTTAGGGGCGGGGTGGGGAGAGACCCAGTACTTC. Translation: CASSLGAGWGETQYF. Full variable domain (remainder filled in from reference TRBV7-9 and TRBJ2-5): DTGVSQNPRHKITKRGQNVTFRCDPISEHNRLYWYRQTLGQGPEFLTYFQNEAQLEKSRLLSDRFSAERPKGSFSTLEIQRTEQGDSAMYLCASSLGAGWGETQYFGPGTRLLVL.

The V call is TRBV5-4, the J call TRBJ2-2; possible D gene TRBD1, 6 bases. Germline V gene lookup returns CDR1 SGHNT and CDR2 YYREEE (reference sequence). Between the trimmed V and J ends, which lost 2 bases and 5 bases, there was a span of 19 bases. The CDR3 loop spans 17 amino acids. CDR3 sequence (DNA): TGTGCCAGCAGCTTAACAGGGAAAAGTAGGGGGACCGGGGAGCTGTTTTTT. Its protein is CASSLTGKSRGTGELFF.

The CDR3 DNA reads TGTGCCAGCAGTTTAGGGGTGAGGAATGAGCAGTTCTTC. It specifies CASSLGVRNEQFF. V is TRBV27 and J is TRBJ2-1; D gene ambiguous. The V gene lost 2 bases and the J gene lost 7 bases, with 9 bases spanning the gap. The CDR3 totals 13 residues. Germline V lookup: CDR1 MNHEY, CDR2 SMNVEV (reference sequence).

The V call is TRBV19, the J call TRBJ2-2; D not certain. CDR1 and CDR2 (germline): LNHDA, SQIVND (reference sequence). The CDR3 is 14 amino acids. The V end was cut by 3 bases, the J end by 1 base, with 6 bases between. The CDR3 DNA reads TGTGCCAGTAGTATTCAGCGGAACACCGGGGAGCTGTTTTTT. As protein: CASSIQRNTGELFF.

The chain has TRBV27 and TRBJ1-6; 10 bases are a match to TRBD1. V dropped 5 bases and J dropped 3; count of bases not matched to a gene: 7. Germline values: CDR1 MNHEY, CDR2 SMNVEV (reference sequence). The CDR3 consists of 17 residues. In DNA, the CDR3 is TGTGCCAGCAGTGAGGGGGACAGGGGTGGCTATAATTCACCCCTCCACTTT. Translating gives CASSEGDRGGYNSPLHF.

The V and J genes are TRBV2 and TRBJ1-3; the D gene is possibly TRBD1 (5 bases). The CDR3 contains 14 residues. CDR1 and CDR2 (germline): SNHLY, FYNNEI. V dropped 3 bases and J dropped 5 bases, with 11 bases sitting between them. In DNA form, the CDR3 reads TGTGCCAGCAGTGAGGGGGGGACGCGAAACACCATATATTTT. Encoded protein: CASSEGGTRNTIYF.

The chain combines TRBV30 with TRBJ1-4; 8 bases map to TRBD1. Germline V gene sequence: CDR1 GTSNPN, CDR2 SVGIG (reference sequence). Trimming at V came to 3 bases and at J to 3 bases, leaving 9 bases not matched to a gene. This CDR3 is built from 16 residues. The CDR3: CAWRKDRGAANEKLFF. As DNA, the CDR3 is TGTGCCTGGAGGAAAGACAGGGGAGCCGCTAATGAAAAACTGTTTTTT.

V gene TRBV7-8 combines with J gene TRBJ2-1; D possibly corresponds to TRBD1 (5 bases). The CDR3 runs 14 residues. Trimming took 4 bases from V and 8 from J, leaving 15 bases between them. The germline CDR1 and CDR2 sequences are SGHVS and FQNEAQ. This CDR3 is CASSSQGKIDEQFF. CDR3 coding DNA: TGTGCCAGCAGCTCCCAGGGAAAGATTGATGAGCAGTTCTTC.

The V gene is TRBV4-1, the J gene TRBJ1-6; TRBD1 is a possible D gene (6 bases). The CDR3 sequence is 16 residues long. Germline V gene lookup returns CDR1 MGHRA and CDR2 YSYEKL. Between the trimmed V and J ends, which lost 4 bases and 4 bases, there was a span of 14 bases. The CDR3, as DNA: TGCGCCAGCAGCCCTTCCAGGGGAGATTATAATTCACCCCTCCACTTT. Its translation: CASSPSRGDYNSPLHF.

The chain uses TRBV25-1 and TRBJ2-2; 12 nucleotides line up with TRBD2. Germline V gene lookup returns CDR1 MGHDK and CDR2 SYGVNS. J was trimmed by 5 bases and V by 6 bases; bases with no gene match: 7. This CDR3 has 16 amino acids. The CDR3 loop reads CASRKTGTSGTGELFF. CDR3 coding DNA: TGTGCCAGCAGGAAGACCGGGACTAGCGGGACCGGGGAGCTGTTTTTT.

This clone appeared once. This chain uses TRBV7-3 with TRBJ2-5; maybe TRBD1 (8 bases). There are 14 residues in the CDR3. V lost 4 bases and J lost 4, with 13 bases in between. In germline, CDR1 is SGHTA, CDR2 FQGTGA. CDR3 nucleotide sequence: TGTGCCAGCAGCTCAACAGGGGGGGCAGAGACCCAGTACTTC. Residues: CASSSTGGAETQYF. Full variable domain (outside the CDR3, taken from reference TRBV7-3 and TRBJ2-5): GAGVSQTPSNKVTEKGKYVELRCDPISGHTALYWYRQSLGQGPEFLIYFQGTGAADDSGLPNDRFFAVRPEGSVSTLKIQRTERGDSAVYLCASSSTGGAETQYFGPGTRLLVL.

V usage is TRBV18 and J usage is TRBJ1-2; D possibly corresponds to TRBD1 (5 bases). The CDR3 length is 14 residues. The V end lost 1 base, the J end lost 7 bases, and 13 bases lay between the germline ends. The germline CDR1 and CDR2 sequences are KGHSH and LQKENI. This chain's CDR3 is CASSPRDLPGGYTF. CDR3 sequence (DNA): TGTGCCAGCTCACCACGGGACCTGCCGGGTGGCTACACCTTC.

The sample holds one count of this clone. The V call is TRBV6-2 or TRBV6-3, the J call TRBJ2-3; TRBD2 matches 14 bases. This CDR3 has 18 residues. Germline V gene lookup returns CDR1 MNHEY and CDR2 SVGEGT. With V trimmed by 2 bases and J by 3 bases, 7 bases remained unmatched. CDR3 loop: CASSYGTSGGPGTDTQYF. The CDR3 DNA is TGTGCCAGCAGTTACGGGACTAGCGGGGGCCCTGGTACAGATACGCAGTATTTT.